This record concerns one TCR beta chain sequence. Its matching antigen is unknown. RNA transcripts were the source from which TCR beta CDR3 regions were amplified. After a first-round RT-PCR with HTBI primers, a second-round multiplex PCR was run. In TCRdb, the multiplex PCR reads were re-called with MiXCR into one record per CDR3 protein. The sample includes roughly 700,000 distinct CDR3 sequences, 35% to 50% of them seen just once. The CDR3 spans 12 residues. The germline CDR1 and CDR2 sequences are MGHDK and SYGVNS. The V gene lost 8 bases and the J gene lost 5 bases, with 9 bases spanning the gap. The evidence that diagnosis relied on was clinical symptoms, serum thyroxine, TRAb, thyroid ultrasound and orbital computed tomography. The source of the sample is a study of Graves' ophthalmopathy and Graves' hyperthyroidism. Across the study: Prior to any treatment, peripheral blood was collected at the time of initial diagnosis. Study results and caveats: The authors also found most expanded thyroid clonotypes above 0.001 frequency in blood. With almost 90% sensitivity and around 81% specificity, a 13-signature model separated ophthalmopathy from stable hyperthyroidism.

Specimen: peripheral blood. The rearrangement uses TRBV25-1 and TRBJ2-2, with unresolved D. This clonotype was obtained from an adult man with Graves' ophthalmopathy. The CDR3 nucleotides read TGTGCCAGCCCCGAAAGGACCGGGGAGCTGTTTTTT. Its protein is CASPERTGELFF.